This TCR gamma chain is from a study of gammadelta T cells in human blood. Germline CDR1 and CDR2: GITISATS and ISYDGTV (reference sequence). The CDR3 contains 13 residues. This clone has a handful of counts. The protein held in TCRdb is that of a much larger clone and does not match this DNA's translation at residue 10, likely because of a read error; the protein shown is translated from the DNA. TCRdb applied CATT to the RT-PCR reads for clone calling. The repertoire holds 100 or so gamma-chain clones, with 4% as singletons. The V gene is TRGV9, the J gene TRGJP. Sequences were obtained from non-Vgamma9Vdelta2 gamma-delta T cells from adult blood. This receptor was identified in a human donor. CDR3 protein: CAFEELGKKSKVF. In DNA, the CDR3 is TGTGCCTTTGAAGAGTTGGGCAAAAAAAGCAAGGTATTT.